The following is a TCR beta chain sequence with its context. This entry belongs to a study of shared clonotypes between healthy human individuals. Sequenced by immunoSEQ multiplex PCR; TCRdb stores in-frame clones only, minus some. The sample holds around 95,000 clones, roughly two thirds seen once. V shed 3 bases, J shed 10 bases, and the junction held 6 bases outside the gene matches. The CDR3 totals 13 residues. The germline V gene has CDR1 PRHDT and CDR2 FYEKMQ (reference sequence). The specimen was memory CD8+ T cells sorted from blood. Regarding subset: CD45RO+ cells pooled with CCR7-negative TemRA cells. This clonotype originated in a man aged 25 to 40 in good health. This chain uses TRBV13 with TRBJ1-1, with 9 bases lining up with TRBD1. The CDR3 protein is CASSLGQGGGAFF. The CDR3 region has the DNA TGTGCCAGCAGCTTGGGACAGGGCGGGGGAGCTTTCTTT. Combining the CDR3 with reference TRBV13 and TRBJ1-1 gives the whole variable domain AAGVIQSPRHLIKEKRETATLKCYPIPRHDTVYWYQQGPGQDPQFLISFYEKMQSDKGSIPDRFSAQQFSDYHSELNMSSLELGDSALYFCASSLGQGGGAFFGQGTRLTVV.